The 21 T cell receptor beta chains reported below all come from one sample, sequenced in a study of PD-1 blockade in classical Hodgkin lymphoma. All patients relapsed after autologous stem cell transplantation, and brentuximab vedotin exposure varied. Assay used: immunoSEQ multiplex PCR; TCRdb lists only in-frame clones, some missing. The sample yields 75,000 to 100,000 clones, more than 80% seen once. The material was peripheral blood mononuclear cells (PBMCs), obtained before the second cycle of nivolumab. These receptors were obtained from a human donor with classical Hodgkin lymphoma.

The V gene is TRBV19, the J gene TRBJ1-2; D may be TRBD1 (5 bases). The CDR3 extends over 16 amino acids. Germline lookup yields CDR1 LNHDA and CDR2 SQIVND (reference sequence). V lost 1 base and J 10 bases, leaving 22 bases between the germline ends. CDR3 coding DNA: TGTGCCAGTAGTATAGGAGCGGCAGGGTTTACTCGTGACTACACCTTC. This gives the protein CASSIGAAGFTRDYTF.

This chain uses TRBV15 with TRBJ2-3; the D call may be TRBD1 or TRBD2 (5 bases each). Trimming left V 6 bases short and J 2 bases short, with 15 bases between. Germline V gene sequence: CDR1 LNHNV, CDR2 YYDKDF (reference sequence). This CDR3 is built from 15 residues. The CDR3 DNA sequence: TGTGCCACCAGGCGAGGGGATCCAAACACAGATACGCAGTATTTT. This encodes CATRRGDPNTDTQYF.

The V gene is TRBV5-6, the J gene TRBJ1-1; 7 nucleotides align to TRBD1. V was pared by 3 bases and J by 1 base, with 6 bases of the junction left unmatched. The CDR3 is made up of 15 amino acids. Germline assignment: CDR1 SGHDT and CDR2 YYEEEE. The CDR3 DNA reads TGTGCCAGCAGCTCCTCTCGACAGGGGAACACTGAAGCTTTCTTT. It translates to CASSSSRQGNTEAFF.

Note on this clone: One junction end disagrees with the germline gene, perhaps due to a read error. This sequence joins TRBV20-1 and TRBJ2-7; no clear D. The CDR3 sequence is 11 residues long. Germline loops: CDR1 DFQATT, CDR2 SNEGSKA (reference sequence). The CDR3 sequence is CSARGLYEQYF. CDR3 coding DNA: TGCAGTGCCAGAGGTCTCTACGAGCAGTACTTC.

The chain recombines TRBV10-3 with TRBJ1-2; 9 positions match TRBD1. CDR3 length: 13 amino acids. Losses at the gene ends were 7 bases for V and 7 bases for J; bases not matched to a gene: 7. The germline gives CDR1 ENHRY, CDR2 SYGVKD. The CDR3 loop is CAITGTGSGGYTF. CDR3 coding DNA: TGTGCCATCACTGGGACAGGGAGCGGTGGCTACACCTTC.

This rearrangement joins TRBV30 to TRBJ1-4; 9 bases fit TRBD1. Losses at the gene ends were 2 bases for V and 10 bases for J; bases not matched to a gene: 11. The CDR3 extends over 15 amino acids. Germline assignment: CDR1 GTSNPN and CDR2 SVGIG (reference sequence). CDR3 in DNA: TGTGCCTGGAGTACCCCCGGGACAGGGCTAGGAAAACTGTTTTTT. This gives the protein CAWSTPGTGLGKLFF.

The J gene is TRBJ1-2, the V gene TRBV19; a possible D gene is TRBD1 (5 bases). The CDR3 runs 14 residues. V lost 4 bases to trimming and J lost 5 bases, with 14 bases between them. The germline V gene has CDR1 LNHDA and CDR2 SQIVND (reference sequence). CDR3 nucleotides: TGTGCCAGTAGTACCCGGGACGGCCGATATGGCTACACCTTC. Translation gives CASSTRDGRYGYTF.

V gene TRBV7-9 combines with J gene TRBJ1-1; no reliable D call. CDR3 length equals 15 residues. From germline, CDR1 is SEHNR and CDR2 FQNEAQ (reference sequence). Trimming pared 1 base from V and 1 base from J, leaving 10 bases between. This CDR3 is CASSLVPNRNTEAFF. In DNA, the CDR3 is TGTGCCAGCAGCTTAGTGCCCAATAGGAACACTGAAGCTTTCTTT.

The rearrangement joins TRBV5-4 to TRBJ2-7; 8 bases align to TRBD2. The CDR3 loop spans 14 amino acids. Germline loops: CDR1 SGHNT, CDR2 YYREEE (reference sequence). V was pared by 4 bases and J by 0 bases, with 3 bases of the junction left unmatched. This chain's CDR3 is CASSQRGSSYEQYF. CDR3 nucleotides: TGTGCCAGCAGCCAGCGGGGGAGCTCCTACGAGCAGTACTTC.

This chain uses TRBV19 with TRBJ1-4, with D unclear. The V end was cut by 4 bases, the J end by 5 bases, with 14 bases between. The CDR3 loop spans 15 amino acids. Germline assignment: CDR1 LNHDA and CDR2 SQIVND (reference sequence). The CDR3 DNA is TGTGCCAGTAGTAGACCCGGGAGCGGAAATGAAAAACTGTTTTTT. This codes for CASSRPGSGNEKLFF.

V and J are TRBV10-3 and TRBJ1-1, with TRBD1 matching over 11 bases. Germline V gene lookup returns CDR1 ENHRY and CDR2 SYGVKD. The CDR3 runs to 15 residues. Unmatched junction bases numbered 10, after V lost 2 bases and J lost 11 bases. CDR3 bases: TGTGCCATCAGTGAGGGGCAGGGACAGGGGGTATACGCTTTCTTT. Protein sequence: CAISEGQGQGVYAFF.

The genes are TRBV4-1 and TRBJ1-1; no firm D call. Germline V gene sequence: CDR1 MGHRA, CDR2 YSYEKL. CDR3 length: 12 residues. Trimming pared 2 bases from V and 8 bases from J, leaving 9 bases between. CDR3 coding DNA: TGCGCCAGCAGCCAAACCGGGATAGAAGCTTTCTTT. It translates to CASSQTGIEAFF.

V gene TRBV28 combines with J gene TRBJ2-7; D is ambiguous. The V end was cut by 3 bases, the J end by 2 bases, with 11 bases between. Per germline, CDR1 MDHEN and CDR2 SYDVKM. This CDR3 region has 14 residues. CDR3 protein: CASSFGDTAYEQYF. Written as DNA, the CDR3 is TGTGCCAGCAGTTTCGGTGACACCGCCTACGAGCAGTACTTC.

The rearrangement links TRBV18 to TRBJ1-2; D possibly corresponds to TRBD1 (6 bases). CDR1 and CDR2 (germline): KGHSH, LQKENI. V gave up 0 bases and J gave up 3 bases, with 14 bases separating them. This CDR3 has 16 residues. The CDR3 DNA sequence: TGTGCCAGCTCACCACCGGGGGAACAGGGACACTATGGCTACACCTTC. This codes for CASSPPGEQGHYGYTF. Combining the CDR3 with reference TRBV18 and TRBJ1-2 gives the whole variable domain NAGVMQNPRHLVRRRGQEARLRCSPMKGHSHVYWYRQLPEEGLKFMVYLQKENIIDESGMPKERFSAEFPKEGPSILRIQQVVRGDSAAYFCASSPPGEQGHYGYTFGSGTRLTVV.

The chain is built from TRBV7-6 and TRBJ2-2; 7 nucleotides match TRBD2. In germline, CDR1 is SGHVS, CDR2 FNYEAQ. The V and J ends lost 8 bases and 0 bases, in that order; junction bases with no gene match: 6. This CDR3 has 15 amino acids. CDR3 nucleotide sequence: TGTGCCAGCTCCCGGGGGGTTGCGAACACCGGGGAGCTGTTTTTT. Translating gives CASSRGVANTGELFF.

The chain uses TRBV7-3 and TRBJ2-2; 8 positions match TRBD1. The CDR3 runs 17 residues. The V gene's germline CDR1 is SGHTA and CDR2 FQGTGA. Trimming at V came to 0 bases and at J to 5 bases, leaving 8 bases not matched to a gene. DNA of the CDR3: TGTGCCAGCAGCTTAACGTCGTCAGGGGGCATTACCGGGGAGCTGTTTTTT. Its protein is CASSLTSSGGITGELFF.

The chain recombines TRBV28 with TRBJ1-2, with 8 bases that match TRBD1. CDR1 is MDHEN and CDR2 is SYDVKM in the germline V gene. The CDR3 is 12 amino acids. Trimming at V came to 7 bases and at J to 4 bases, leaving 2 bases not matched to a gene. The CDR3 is CASTTGGYGYTF. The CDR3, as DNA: TGTGCCAGCACAACAGGGGGCTATGGCTACACCTTC.

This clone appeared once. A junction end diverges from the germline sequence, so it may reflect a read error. This CDR3 is CASSRDYGYTF. In DNA, the CDR3 is TGTGCCAGCTCTAGGGACTACGGCTACACCTTC. The chain combines TRBV18 with TRBJ1-2; a weak D match, TRBD1 (5 bases). Germline CDR1 and CDR2: KGHSH and LQKENI. The CDR3 has 11 amino acids.

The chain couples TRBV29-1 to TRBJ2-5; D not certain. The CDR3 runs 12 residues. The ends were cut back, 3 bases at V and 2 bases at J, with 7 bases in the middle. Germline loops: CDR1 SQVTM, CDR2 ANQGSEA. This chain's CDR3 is CSVDRLQETQYF. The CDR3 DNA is TGCAGCGTTGACAGGCTTCAAGAGACCCAGTACTTC.

This chain's CDR3 is CASSGQGQNTEAFF. The CDR3 bases are TGTGCCAGCTCAGGCCAGGGACAGAACACTGAAGCTTTCTTT. V usage is TRBV18 and J usage is TRBJ1-1; D possibly corresponds to TRBD1 (6 bases). Germline V gene sequence: CDR1 KGHSH, CDR2 LQKENI. This CDR3 comprises 14 residues. V was cut by 5 bases and J by 1 base, with 11 bases left in between.

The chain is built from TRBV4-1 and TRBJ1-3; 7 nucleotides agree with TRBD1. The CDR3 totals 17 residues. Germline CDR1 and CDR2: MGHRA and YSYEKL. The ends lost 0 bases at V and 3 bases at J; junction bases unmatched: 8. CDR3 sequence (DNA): TGCGCCAGCAGCCAAGATCCGGGCAGGGGGAATGGAAACACCATATATTTT. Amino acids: CASSQDPGRGNGNTIYF.